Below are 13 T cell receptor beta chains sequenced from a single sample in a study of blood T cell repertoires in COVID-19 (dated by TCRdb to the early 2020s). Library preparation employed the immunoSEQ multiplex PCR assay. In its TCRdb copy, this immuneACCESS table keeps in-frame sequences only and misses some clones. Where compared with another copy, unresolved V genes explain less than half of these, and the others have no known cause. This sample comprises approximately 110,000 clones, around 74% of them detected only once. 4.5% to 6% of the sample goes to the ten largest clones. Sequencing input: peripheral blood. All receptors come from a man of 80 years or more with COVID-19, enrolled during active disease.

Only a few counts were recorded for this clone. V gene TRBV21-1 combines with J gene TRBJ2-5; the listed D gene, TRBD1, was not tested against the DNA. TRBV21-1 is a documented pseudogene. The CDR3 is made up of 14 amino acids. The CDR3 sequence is CASSKPRQGKTQYF. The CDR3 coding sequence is TGTGCCAGCAGCAAGCCGCGGCAGGGGAAGACCCAGTACTTC.

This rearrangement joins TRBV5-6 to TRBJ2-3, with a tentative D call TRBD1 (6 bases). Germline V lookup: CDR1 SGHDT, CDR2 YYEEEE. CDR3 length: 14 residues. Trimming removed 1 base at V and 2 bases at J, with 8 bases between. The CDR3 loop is CASSLPGHTDTQYF. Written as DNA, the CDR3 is TGTGCCAGCAGCTTGCCGGGACACACAGATACGCAGTATTTT. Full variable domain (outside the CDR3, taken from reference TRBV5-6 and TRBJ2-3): DAGVTQSPTHLIKTRGQQVTLRCSPKSGHDTVSWYQQALGQGPQFIFQYYEEEERQRGNFPDRFSGHQFPNYSSELNVNALLLGDSALYLCASSLPGHTDTQYFGPGTRLTVL.

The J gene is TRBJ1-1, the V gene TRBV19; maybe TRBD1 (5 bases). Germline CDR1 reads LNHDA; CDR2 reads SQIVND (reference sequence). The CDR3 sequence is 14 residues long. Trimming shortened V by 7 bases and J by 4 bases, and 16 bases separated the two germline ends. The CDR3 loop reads CASTQGAGGTEAFF. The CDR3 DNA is TGTGCCAGTACCCAAGGGGCGGGAGGCACTGAAGCTTTCTTT.

The CDR3 here is CASSITGMGALSGANVLTF. The CDR3, as DNA: TGTGCCAGTAGTATTACAGGGATGGGGGCCCTCTCTGGGGCCAACGTCCTGACTTTC. This chain connects TRBV19 to TRBJ2-6; perhaps TRBD1 as D (6 bases). CDR1 is LNHDA and CDR2 is SQIVND in the germline V gene (reference sequence). The V end lost 3 bases, the J end lost 0 bases, and 18 bases lay between the germline ends. There are 19 residues in the CDR3. Full variable domain (missing parts from reference TRBV19 and TRBJ2-6): DGGITQSPKYLFRKEGQNVTLSCEQNLNHDAMYWYRQDPGQGLRLIYYSQIVNDFQKGDIAEGYSVSREKKESFPLTVTSAQKNPTAFYLCASSITGMGALSGANVLTFGAGSRLTVL.

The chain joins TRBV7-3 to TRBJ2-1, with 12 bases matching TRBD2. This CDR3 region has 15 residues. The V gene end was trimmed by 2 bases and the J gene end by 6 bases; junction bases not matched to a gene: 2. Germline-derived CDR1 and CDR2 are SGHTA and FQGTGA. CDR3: CASSLQLAGGNEQFF. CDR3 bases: TGTGCCAGCAGCTTACAACTAGCGGGAGGCAATGAGCAGTTCTTC.

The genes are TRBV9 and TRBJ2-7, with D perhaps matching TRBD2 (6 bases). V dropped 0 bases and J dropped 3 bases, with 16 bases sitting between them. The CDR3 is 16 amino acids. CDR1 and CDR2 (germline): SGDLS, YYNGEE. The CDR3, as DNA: TGTGCCAGCAGCGTAGGACCCCTAACTAGCCACTACGAGCAGTACTTC. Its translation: CASSVGPLTSHYEQYF.

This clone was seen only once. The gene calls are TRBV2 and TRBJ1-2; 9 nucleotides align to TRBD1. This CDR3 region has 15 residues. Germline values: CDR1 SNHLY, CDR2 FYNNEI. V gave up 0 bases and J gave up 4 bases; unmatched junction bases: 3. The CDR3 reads CASSEARTGAYGYTF. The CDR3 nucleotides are TGTGCCAGCAGTGAAGCAAGGACAGGGGCCTATGGCTACACCTTC.

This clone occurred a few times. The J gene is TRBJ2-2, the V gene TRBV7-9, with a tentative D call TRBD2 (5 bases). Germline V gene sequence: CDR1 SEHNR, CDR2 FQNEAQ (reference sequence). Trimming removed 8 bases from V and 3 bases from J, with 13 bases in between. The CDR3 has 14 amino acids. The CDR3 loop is CASADGVYTGELFF. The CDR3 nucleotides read TGTGCCAGCGCTGACGGGGTATACACCGGGGAGCTGTTTTTT.

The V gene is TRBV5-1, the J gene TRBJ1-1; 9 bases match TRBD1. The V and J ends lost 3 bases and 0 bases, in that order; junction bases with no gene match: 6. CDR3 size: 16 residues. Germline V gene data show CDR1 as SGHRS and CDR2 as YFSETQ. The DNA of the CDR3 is TGCGCCAGCAGCTGGGTGGGGACAGGGTTGAACACTGAAGCTTTCTTT. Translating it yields CASSWVGTGLNTEAFF. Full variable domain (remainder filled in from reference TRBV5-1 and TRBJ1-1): KAGVTQTPRYLIKTRGQQVTLSCSPISGHRSVSWYQQTPGQGLQFLFEYFSETQRNKGNFPGRFSGRQFSNSRSEMNVSTLELGDSALYLCASSWVGTGLNTEAFFGQGTRLTVV.

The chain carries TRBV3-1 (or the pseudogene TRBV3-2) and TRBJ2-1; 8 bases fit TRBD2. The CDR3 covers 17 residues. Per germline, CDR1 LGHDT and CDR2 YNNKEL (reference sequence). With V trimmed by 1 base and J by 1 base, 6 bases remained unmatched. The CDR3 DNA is TGTGCCAGCAGCCAAGTTGGTAGCGGGGTTTCCTACAATGAGCAGTTCTTC. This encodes CASSQVGSGVSYNEQFF.

The CDR3 bases are TGTGCCAGCAGCTTAGGGACAGGGGTTGAAAAACTGTTTTTT. It specifies CASSLGTGVEKLFF. The V call is TRBV7-2, the J call TRBJ1-4, with TRBD1 matching over 9 bases. Germline loops: CDR1 SGHTA, CDR2 FQGNSA. The CDR3 length is 14 residues. With 1 base clipped from V and 7 bases from J, the junction kept 1 base outside the gene matches.

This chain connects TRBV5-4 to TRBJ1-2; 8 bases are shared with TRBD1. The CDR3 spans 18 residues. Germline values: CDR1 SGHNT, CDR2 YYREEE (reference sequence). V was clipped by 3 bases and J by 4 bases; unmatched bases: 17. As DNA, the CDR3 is TGTGCCAGCAGCTCAGGGGGCTTCACCTTGTCCCTCCGCTATGGCTACACCTTC. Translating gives CASSSGGFTLSLRYGYTF.

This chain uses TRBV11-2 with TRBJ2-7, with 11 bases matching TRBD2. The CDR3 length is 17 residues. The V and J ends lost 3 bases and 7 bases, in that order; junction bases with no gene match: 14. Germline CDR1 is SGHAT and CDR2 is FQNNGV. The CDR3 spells CASSFRTIAGGRGEQYF. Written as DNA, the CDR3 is TGTGCCAGCAGCTTTCGGACCATAGCGGGAGGGCGGGGAGAGCAGTACTTC.